Here is one T cell receptor (beta chain) with its context. What it binds is unknown. Per the germline V gene, CDR1 is MNHEY and CDR2 is SMNVEV (reference sequence). Trimming removed 4 bases at V and 7 bases at J, with 12 bases between. The CDR3 covers 13 residues. The entry originates in a study of T cell repertoires in cytomegalovirus infection. Looking at the study overall: A matching HLA type, together with CMV infection, was signaled by public TCR beta signatures.

TCRdb called the reads again in MiXCR, with one record for every CDR3 protein. Of some 130,000 distinct CDR3 sequences listed, approximately 30% were seen once; the top ten hold roughly half. This chain uses TRBV27 with TRBJ2-3; D remains ambiguous. The sequencing used CD8+ T cells from cultured PBMCs, collected from culture after CMV antigen stimulation. The source is a human donor in good health (CMV status not recorded). Some clones in this sample may be carry-over from other donors' samples. The DNA of the CDR3 is TGTGCCAGCAGTTCCCCTTCCGGTAATACGCAGTATTTT. Protein: CASSSPSGNTQYF.